A selection of T cell receptor beta chains follows, all from one sample in a study of shared clonotypes between healthy human individuals. TCRdb's table, derived via immunoSEQ multiplex PCR, lists solely in-frame clones and lacks some. The data show millions of clones, 90% to 95% seen once. What was sequenced was naive CD4+ T cells from PBMCs. The receptors stem from a man younger than 30 in good health. Some clones in this sample may be carry-over from other donors' samples. The CDR3 runs from the conserved cysteine through the conserved F or W. Fields, in order: J gene, clone size, V gene, D gene, CDR3 length, CDR3 DNA, CDR3 protein. D genes are given only for firm matches. Rows give clone size only sometimes, using once, few, many, or a class for an expanded clone.

j_gene: TRBJ1-1; abundance: NA; v_gene: TRBV5-1; d_gene: TRBD1; len: 14; CDR3nt: TGCGCCAGCAGCTTGCGGGACAGGGGAACTGAAGCTTTCTTT; CDR3aa: CASSLRDRGTEAFF
j_gene: TRBJ2-7; abundance: NA; v_gene: TRBV6-5; d_gene: NA; len: 13; CDR3nt: TGTGCCAGCAGTTACGGACAAACCTACGAGCAGTACTTC; CDR3aa: CASSYGQTYEQYF
j_gene: TRBJ2-7; abundance: NA; v_gene: TRBV10-1; d_gene: TRBD2; len: 16; CDR3nt: TGCGCCAGCACCCCTCCCCGGGGACTAGCTCGCCACGAGCAGTACTTC; CDR3aa: CASTPPRGLARHEQYF
j_gene: TRBJ1-4; abundance: NA; v_gene: TRBV28; d_gene: TRBD1; len: 15; CDR3nt: TGTGCCAGCAGTTTACAGGGGGGGCTCTCTGAAAAACTGTTTTTT; CDR3aa: CASSLQGGLSEKLFF
j_gene: TRBJ2-3; abundance: NA; v_gene: TRBV7-9; d_gene: TRBD2; len: 14; CDR3nt: TGTGCCAGCAGCCATAGCGGGACCCCAGATACGCAGTATTTT; CDR3aa: CASSHSGTPDTQYF
j_gene: TRBJ2-2; abundance: NA; v_gene: TRBV7-9; d_gene: NA; len: 15; CDR3nt: TGTGCCACGGAGAAAATCTATCGGAACACCGGGGAGCTGTTTTTT; CDR3aa: CATEKIYRNTGELFF
j_gene: TRBJ2-4; abundance: NA; v_gene: TRBV9; d_gene: TRBD2; len: 14; CDR3nt: TGTGCCAGCGCCCCGAGGGAGGGGATCAACATTCAGTACTTC; CDR3aa: CASAPREGINIQYF
j_gene: TRBJ1-1; abundance: once; v_gene: TRBV5-1; d_gene: NA; len: 14; CDR3nt: TGCGCCAGCAGCCTGACGGGTTTAAACACTGAAGCTTTCTTT; CDR3aa: CASSLTGLNTEAFF
j_gene: TRBJ1-2; abundance: NA; v_gene: TRBV9; d_gene: NA; len: 14; CDR3nt: TGTGCCAGCAGCGTAGATGAGGGGTATGGTGGCTACACCTTC; CDR3aa: CASSVDEGYGGYTF
j_gene: TRBJ2-2; abundance: few; v_gene: TRBV9; d_gene: TRBD2; len: 15; CDR3nt: TGTGCCAGCAGCGAGCGGGGACTAGCGACCGGGGAGCTGTTTTTT; CDR3aa: CASSERGLATGELFF
j_gene: TRBJ2-3; abundance: NA; v_gene: TRBV4-1; d_gene: NA; len: 16; CDR3nt: TGCGCCAGCAGCCATCGGGGACGTTCGGACACAGATACGCAGTATTTT; CDR3aa: CASSHRGRSDTDTQYF
j_gene: TRBJ2-1; abundance: NA; v_gene: TRBV9; d_gene: NA; len: 13; CDR3nt: TGTGCCAGCAGCCCTGGACACATGAATGAGCAGTTCTTC; CDR3aa: CASSPGHMNEQFF
j_gene: TRBJ2-2; abundance: NA; v_gene: TRBV27; d_gene: TRBD2; len: 17; CDR3nt: TGTGCCAGCAGTTTTCGCAGCGGGAGACCTAACACCGGGGAGCTGTTTTTT; CDR3aa: CASSFRSGRPNTGELFF
j_gene: TRBJ2-5; abundance: NA; v_gene: TRBV7-9; d_gene: TRBD2; len: 13; CDR3nt: TGTGCCACAGAGCCTGGGGAGGGAGAGACCCAGTACTTC; CDR3aa: CATEPGEGETQYF
j_gene: TRBJ2-3; abundance: NA; v_gene: TRBV7-9; d_gene: NA; len: 13; CDR3nt: TGTGCCAGCAGCAAAGCTAGCACAGATACGCAGTATTTT; CDR3aa: CASSKASTDTQYF
j_gene: TRBJ2-2; abundance: once; v_gene: TRBV6-5; d_gene: TRBD2; len: 16; CDR3nt: TGTGCCAGCAGTTACTCCCGGGGGGGGACCACCGGGGAGCTGTTTTTT; CDR3aa: CASSYSRGGTTGELFF
j_gene: TRBJ2-3; abundance: NA; v_gene: TRBV11-1; d_gene: TRBD2; len: 16; CDR3nt: TGTGCCAGCACACCCGGGGCTAGCGGAAACACAGATACGCAGTATTTT; CDR3aa: CASTPGASGNTDTQYF
j_gene: TRBJ2-1; abundance: once; v_gene: TRBV15; d_gene: NA; len: 14; CDR3nt: TGTGCCACCAGCAGACCACAGGGTACGGATGAGCAGTTCTTC; CDR3aa: CATSRPQGTDEQFF
j_gene: TRBJ1-5; abundance: NA; v_gene: TRBV11-2; d_gene: NA; len: 13; CDR3nt: TGTGCCAGCAGCTTAAGTCAGGGTCAGCCCCAGCATTTT; CDR3aa: CASSLSQGQPQHF
j_gene: TRBJ1-2; abundance: NA; v_gene: TRBV28; d_gene: TRBD1; len: 16; CDR3nt: TGTGCCAGCAGTCGTGGCGGGACAGCAATTGGCTATGGCTACACCTTC; CDR3aa: CASSRGGTAIGYGYTF
j_gene: TRBJ1-4; abundance: NA; v_gene: TRBV28; d_gene: TRBD1; len: 15; CDR3nt: TGTGCCAGCAGGGGAGGGACAGCTTATAATGAAAAACTGTTTTTT; CDR3aa: CASRGGTAYNEKLFF
j_gene: TRBJ2-1; abundance: NA; v_gene: TRBV19; d_gene: NA; len: 16; CDR3nt: TGTGCCAGTAGTATAGGATTCGGCGGCCTATACAATGAGCAGTTCTTC; CDR3aa: CASSIGFGGLYNEQFF
j_gene: TRBJ2-2; abundance: NA; v_gene: TRBV5-4; d_gene: NA; len: 15; CDR3nt: TGTGCCAGCAGCAGCAGGGGGGTTAGGGCCGGGGAGCTGTTTTTT; CDR3aa: CASSSRGVRAGELFF
j_gene: TRBJ2-5; abundance: NA; v_gene: TRBV5-1; d_gene: NA; len: 15; CDR3nt: TGCGCCAGCAGCTTGGGCCCCGCGGGGCAAGAGACCCAGTACTTC; CDR3aa: CASSLGPAGQETQYF
j_gene: TRBJ1-1; abundance: NA; v_gene: TRBV7-3; d_gene: NA; len: 13; CDR3nt: TGTGCCAGCAGCTTGGAGGTGGACACTGAAGCTTTCTTT; CDR3aa: CASSLEVDTEAFF
j_gene: TRBJ2-2; abundance: NA; v_gene: TRBV9; d_gene: NA; len: 15; CDR3nt: TGTGCCAGCAGCGTAGGGCCAGCCAGCACCGGGGAGCTGTTTTTT; CDR3aa: CASSVGPASTGELFF
j_gene: TRBJ2-7; abundance: NA; v_gene: TRBV18; d_gene: NA; len: 14; CDR3nt: TGTGCCAGCTCACCACCGGGAGCTTCCTACGAGCAGTACTTC; CDR3aa: CASSPPGASYEQYF
j_gene: TRBJ1-4; abundance: few; v_gene: TRBV5-4; d_gene: NA; len: 14; CDR3nt: TGTGCCAGCAGCAAAGACAGTACTAATGAAAAACTGTTTTTT; CDR3aa: CASSKDSTNEKLFF
j_gene: TRBJ2-1; abundance: NA; v_gene: TRBV10-3; d_gene: NA; len: 12; CDR3nt: TGTGCCATCCGGACTGGTGGCGGTCCCCAGTTCTTC; CDR3aa: CAIRTGGGPQFF
j_gene: TRBJ2-2; abundance: NA; v_gene: TRBV5-4; d_gene: TRBD1; len: 18; CDR3nt: TGTGCCAGCAGCTTCCGGGACAGGGGGCGCAAAGATCCCGGGGAGCTGTTTTTT; CDR3aa: CASSFRDRGRKDPGELFF
j_gene: TRBJ2-7; abundance: once; v_gene: TRBV7-2; d_gene: TRBD2; len: 16; CDR3nt: TGTGCCAGCAGCCCCACTGGGCTAGCGGGAGTGAGTGAGCAGTACTTC; CDR3aa: CASSPTGLAGVSEQYF
j_gene: TRBJ2-7; abundance: NA; v_gene: TRBV30; d_gene: NA; len: 11; CDR3nt: TGTGCCTGGAGTGGCCGGGACGAGCAGCACTTC; CDR3aa: CAWSGRDEQHF
j_gene: TRBJ2-1; abundance: NA; v_gene: TRBV4-3; d_gene: TRBD2; len: 19; CDR3nt: TGCGCCAGCAGCCCGCGAACTAGCGGACCCTTTAGCTCCTACAATGAGCAGTTCTTC; CDR3aa: CASSPRTSGPFSSYNEQFF
j_gene: TRBJ2-7; abundance: NA; v_gene: TRBV5-1; d_gene: TRBD1; len: 15; CDR3nt: TGCGCCAGCAGCAAGGACAGGGCCGTCTCCTACGAGCAGTACTTC; CDR3aa: CASSKDRAVSYEQYF
j_gene: TRBJ2-1; abundance: NA; v_gene: TRBV19; d_gene: NA; len: 17; CDR3nt: TGTGCCAGTAGTATCAAAACCAGGGACGGCCAATACAATGAGCAGTTCTTC; CDR3aa: CASSIKTRDGQYNEQFF
j_gene: TRBJ1-3; abundance: NA; v_gene: TRBV9; d_gene: NA; len: 18; CDR3nt: TGTGCCAGCAGCGTAGGTCCCGCGTCCGAGAGCTCTGGAAACACCATATATTTT; CDR3aa: CASSVGPASESSGNTIYF
j_gene: TRBJ1-1; abundance: NA; v_gene: TRBV6-1; d_gene: NA; len: 14; CDR3nt: TGTGCCAGCACCTGGCAGGGACCGAGCACTGAAGCTTTCTTT; CDR3aa: CASTWQGPSTEAFF
j_gene: TRBJ1-2; abundance: NA; v_gene: TRBV28; d_gene: NA; len: 19; CDR3nt: TGTGCCAGCCAATCCCCGGGTGGGGCGCCGGGTATGGGGTCTTATGGCTACACCTTC; CDR3aa: CASQSPGGAPGMGSYGYTF
j_gene: TRBJ2-3; abundance: NA; v_gene: TRBV7-2; d_gene: TRBD2; len: 14; CDR3nt: TGTGCCAGCTGCTTCCGGACTAGCGGGGATACGCAGTATTTT; CDR3aa: CASCFRTSGDTQYF
j_gene: TRBJ1-1; abundance: NA; v_gene: TRBV5-4; d_gene: TRBD1; len: 15; CDR3nt: TGTGCCAGCAGCCCAAGACAGGGACAGAACACTGAAGCTTTCTTT; CDR3aa: CASSPRQGQNTEAFF